This T cell receptor beta chain was captured by sequencing in a study of T cells in Graves' hyperthyroidism and ophthalmopathy. Study-level information: Specimen type is peripheral blood, collected at initial diagnosis prior to any treatment.

Diagnoses rested on clinical symptoms, serum thyroxine and TRAb, thyroid ultrasound and orbital computed tomography. Study conclusions and caveats: Among clonotypes expanded in thyroid above 0.001, most were also found in blood.

V was shortened by 5 bases and J by 4 bases, with 8 bases between the two germline ends. The CDR3 length is 13 residues. Germline lookup yields CDR1 MDHEN and CDR2 SYDVKM. This clonotype was recorded at least ten times. As yet, its antigen is unknown. Amplification yielded TCR beta CDR3 regions, with RNA transcripts as the source. First-round RT-PCR targeting the TCR CDR3 was performed with the HTBI primer set. TCRdb recomputed calls from the multiplex PCR reads with MiXCR, one row per CDR3 protein. The sample shows roughly 740,000 distinct CDR3 sequences, roughly 17% of them seen only once. The chain has TRBV28 and TRBJ2-2; D gene uncertain. This receptor was obtained from a man younger than 30 with Graves' hyperthyroidism. The sample consisted of blood. CDR3 amino acids: CASSIYGTGELFF. The DNA of the CDR3 is TGTGCCAGCAGTATCTACGGCACCGGGGAGCTGTTTTTT.